The rows below give T cell receptor beta chains drawn from one sample of a study of T cell changes during pregnancy in multiple sclerosis. Generated by immunoSEQ multiplex PCR, the TCRdb table keeps only in-frame clones and is missing some. Of about 68,000 clones listed, 90% are singletons. The source material was peripheral blood, sampled in the third trimester of pregnancy. Receptors originate from a female donor with multiple sclerosis, enrolled in a pregnancy study. Each CDR3 is given with its conserved first and last residue. The D gene is left open where the match is weak. Not every row has a clone size; where given, it reads once, few, many or a size class.

j_gene	d_gene	abundance	v_gene	CDR3aa	CDR3nt
TRBJ1-3	TRBD1	NA	TRBV4-2	CASSPGGSGGNTIYF	TGTGCCAGCAGCCCAGGGGGATCGGGTGGAAACACCATATATTTT
TRBJ2-5	TRBD2	NA	TRBV5-1	CASSLASGGTETQYF	TGCGCCAGCAGCTTGGCTAGCGGGGGGACAGAGACCCAGTACTTC
TRBJ1-2	TRBD1	NA	TRBV14	CASSRTLGQGAHGYTF	TGTGCCAGCAGCCGAACTTTGGGACAGGGGGCCCATGGCTACACCTTC
TRBJ2-5	TRBD2	NA	TRBV2	CASSEAGLDRQETQYF	TGTGCCAGCAGTGAAGCGGGACTAGATCGCCAAGAGACCCAGTACTTC
TRBJ2-5	TRBD2	NA	TRBV5-4	CASSLSGGRETQYF	TGTGCCAGCAGCTTGAGCGGGGGCAGGGAGACCCAGTACTTC
TRBJ2-3	TRBD1	NA	TRBV7-2	CASSGQVLGGTDTQYF	TGTGCCAGCAGCGGACAGGTTTTGGGTGGCACAGATACGCAGTATTTT
TRBJ1-1	TRBD1	once	TRBV5-1	CASTRQGESNTEAFF	TGCGCCAGCACCAGACAGGGCGAAAGTAACACTGAAGCTTTCTTT
TRBJ2-5	NA	NA	TRBV18	CASSAQGLGGTQYF	TGTGCCAGCTCAGCCCAGGGTCTCGGTGGGACCCAGTACTTC
TRBJ2-7	TRBD1	NA	TRBV6-6	CASRPPGQGRDEQYF	TGTGCCAGCAGACCTCCGGGACAGGGTAGGGACGAGCAGTACTTC
TRBJ2-7	NA	NA	TRBV25-1	CASSDSEQYF	TGTGCCAGCAGTGATAGCGAGCAGTACTTC
TRBJ2-2	TRBD2	NA	TRBV10-3	CAISVKLAGGSTGELFF	TGTGCCATCAGTGTAAAACTAGCGGGGGGTTCCACCGGGGAGCTGTTTTTT
TRBJ1-4	NA	few	TRBV18	CASSPWTDEKLFF	TGTGCCAGCTCACCCTGGACAGATGAAAAACTGTTTTTT
TRBJ1-2	NA	NA	TRBV21-1	CASSKETGGAYGYTF	TGTGCCAGCAGCAAAGAAACAGGGGGCGCATATGGCTACACCTTC
TRBJ2-7	NA	NA	TRBV2	CASRLGGGGYEQYF	TGTGCCAGCCGGTTAGGGGGTGGGGGCTACGAGCAGTACTTC
TRBJ2-3	NA	NA	TRBV7-3	CASSGASTDTQYF	TGTGCCAGCAGTGGGGCTAGCACAGATACGCAGTATTTT
TRBJ2-5	NA	NA	TRBV2	CASSPISETQYF	TGTGCCAGCAGTCCGATAAGCGAGACCCAGTACTTC
TRBJ1-5	TRBD1	NA	TRBV27	CASSPTGGNQPQHF	TGTGCCAGCAGTCCTACAGGGGGCAATCAGCCCCAGCATTTT
TRBJ1-1	NA	NA	TRBV6-5	CASSYRPGPQWGEAFF	TGTGCCAGCAGTTATCGGCCAGGGCCTCAATGGGGTGAAGCTTTCTTT
TRBJ1-5	TRBD1	NA	TRBV30	CAWTGGPLGQPQHF	TGTGCCTGGACAGGGGGCCCGTTGGGACAGCCCCAGCATTTT
TRBJ1-2	TRBD1	NA	TRBV28	CASSVRDRKVDGYTF	TGTGCCAGCAGCGTCCGGGACAGGAAAGTCGATGGCTACACCTTC
TRBJ1-1	TRBD1	NA	TRBV18	CASSPAGGNTEAFF	TGTGCCAGCTCACCGGCAGGGGGCAACACTGAAGCTTTCTTT
TRBJ1-3	NA	NA	TRBV11-2	CASSLGFTRGNSGNTIYF	TGTGCCAGCAGCTTAGGGTTCACAAGGGGGAACTCTGGAAACACCATATATTTT
TRBJ2-2	TRBD2	NA	TRBV6-4	CAPQRLAGGFNTGELFF	TGTGCCCCCCAGCGGCTAGCGGGAGGGTTTAACACCGGGGAGCTGTTTTTT
TRBJ2-1	NA	NA	TRBV29-1	CSVEDSNSYNEQFF	TGCAGCGTTGAAGATTCAAACTCCTACAATGAGCAGTTCTTC
TRBJ2-1	TRBD2	NA	TRBV19	CASSVGGGLAGLGEQFF	TGTGCCAGTTCTGTGGGGGGGGGACTAGCGGGACTGGGGGAGCAGTTCTTC
TRBJ1-5	TRBD1	NA	TRBV6-5	CASRNTGGLNQPQHF	TGTGCCAGCAGAAATACAGGGGGTTTGAATCAGCCCCAGCATTTT
TRBJ2-2	TRBD2	NA	TRBV2	CASSAPTGGGMNTGELFF	TGTGCCAGCAGCGCCCCTACTGGCGGGGGGATGAACACCGGGGAGCTGTTTTTT
TRBJ2-3	TRBD2	NA	TRBV7-9	CASSSLAGDERTDTQYF	TGTGCCAGCAGCTCATTAGCGGGGGATGAGCGCACAGATACGCAGTATTTT
TRBJ2-3	TRBD2	NA	TRBV15	CATKLAGAGDTQYF	TGTGCCACCAAACTAGCGGGAGCTGGGGATACGCAGTATTTT
TRBJ1-2	TRBD1	NA	TRBV6-5	CASSPRDSNYGYTF	TGTGCCAGCAGTCCGCGGGACAGTAACTATGGCTACACCTTC
TRBJ2-7	TRBD1	NA	TRBV28	CASSQPGGGYEQYF	TGTGCCAGCAGCCAACCAGGGGGTGGCTACGAGCAGTACTTC
TRBJ2-7	TRBD1	NA	TRBV5-8	CASSSDREYEQYF	TGTGCCAGCAGCTCGGACAGGGAGTACGAGCAGTACTTC
TRBJ1-2	NA	NA	TRBV7-2	CASSLGGGVNYGYTF	TGTGCCAGCAGCCTCGGGGGAGGAGTGAACTATGGCTACACCTTC
TRBJ2-7	NA	NA	TRBV9	CASSVGPRSSYEQYF	TGTGCCAGCAGCGTAGGTCCCCGCAGCTCCTACGAGCAGTACTTC
TRBJ2-1	NA	NA	TRBV7-2	CASSLRSGSYNEQFF	TGTGCCAGCAGCTTAAGGAGCGGCTCCTACAATGAGCAGTTCTTC
TRBJ1-1	NA	NA	TRBV16	CASSQSRGLGTEAFF	TGTGCCAGCAGCCAATCAAGAGGGTTGGGCACTGAAGCTTTCTTT
TRBJ1-5	TRBD1	NA	TRBV2	CASRNRGLDQPQHF	TGTGCCAGCAGAAACAGGGGCCTCGATCAGCCCCAGCATTTT